The present T cell receptor (beta chain) was sequenced within a study of tumor-infiltrating lymphocytes in primary liver carcinoma. Study-wide findings and caveats: For tumor-adjacent and tumor-blood pairs, overlap was less than that seen for tumor region pairs.

Synthesis of TCR beta cDNA was carried out from around 500 ng total RNA with a constant-region primer. Sequencing libraries for TCR beta derived from three nested multiplex PCR rounds that used slightly modified ARM-PCR. TRBV1-TRBV30 forward primers and a C-beta reverse primer were used in the first two PCR rounds, which each ran for approximately 9 cycles. TCRdb re-analysed the multiplex PCR reads in MiXCR, keeping a single row per CDR3 protein. The sample has 90,000 to 100,000 distinct CDR3 sequences, roughly 69% seen once; the top ten hold around 8.8%. Notes on this clonotype: Its matching antigen is unknown. One base away lies a much larger clone, so this may be a sequencing read error.

Unsorted bulk tissue (20-30 mg) underwent RNA and DNA co-extraction. Donors underwent surgery for histopathologically diagnosed primary liver carcinoma. V was shortened by 5 bases and J by 11 bases, with 10 bases between the two germline ends. The CDR3 is 11 amino acids. Material for sequencing was liver tumor tissue from sampling region 5. Stated subset: tumor region T5, tumor centre. The TCR originated in a woman aged 55-69 years with primary liver carcinoma and hepatitis B virus infection. The chain carries TRBV12-3 or TRBV12-4 and TRBJ2-1; TRBD1 might be the D (6 bases). The CDR3 DNA follows: TGTGCCAGCAGTATAGGGACAAAGCAGTTCTTC. Its translation: CASSIGTKQFF.